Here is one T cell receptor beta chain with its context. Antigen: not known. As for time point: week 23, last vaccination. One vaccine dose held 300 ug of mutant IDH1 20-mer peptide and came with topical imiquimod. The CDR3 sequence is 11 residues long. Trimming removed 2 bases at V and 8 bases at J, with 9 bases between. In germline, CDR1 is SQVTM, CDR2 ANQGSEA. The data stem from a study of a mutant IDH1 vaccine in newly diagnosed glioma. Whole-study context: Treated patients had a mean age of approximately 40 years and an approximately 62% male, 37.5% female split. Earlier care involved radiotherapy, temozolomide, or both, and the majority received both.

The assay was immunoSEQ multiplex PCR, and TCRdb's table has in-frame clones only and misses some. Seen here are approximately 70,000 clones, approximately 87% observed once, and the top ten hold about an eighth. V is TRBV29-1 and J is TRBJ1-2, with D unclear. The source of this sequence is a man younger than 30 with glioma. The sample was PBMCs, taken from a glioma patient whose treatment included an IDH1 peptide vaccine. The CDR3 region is CSVESGSGYTF. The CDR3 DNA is TGCAGCGTTGAATCCGGGTCCGGCTACACCTTC.